This T cell receptor beta chain was recovered during a study of blood T cell repertoires in COVID-19. Looking at the study overall: Whether acute or convalescent, the COVID-19 samples came from the United States, Italy and Spain. Nucleic acid was either cDNA or gDNA, and it came from T cells, B-cell-depleted T cells, or PBMCs.

The repertoire was sequenced with immunoSEQ multiplex PCR; TCRdb's copy has only in-frame clones and lacks some. In the table there are roughly 52,000 clones, around four fifths of which are singletons. Germline V lookup: CDR1 SGHAT, CDR2 FQNNGV. This CDR3 is 16 amino acids long. The ends were cut back, 2 bases at V and 2 bases at J, with 13 bases in the middle. The source material was peripheral blood. The sequence was collected from a human donor in a cohort sampled during active COVID-19. The rearrangement links TRBV11-2 to TRBJ2-1; D is perhaps TRBD2 (7 bases). Written as DNA, the CDR3 is TGTGCCAGCAGCTTAATGGGGGCGGGGGCCTACAATGAGCAGTTCTTC. Its protein product is CASSLMGAGAYNEQFF.